Presented here are 10 T cell receptor beta chains from one specimen sequenced in a study of blood T cell repertoires in COVID-19. Repertoires were generated with immunoSEQ multiplex PCR, while TCRdb's copy carries only in-frame clones and drops some. The data contain roughly 190,000 clones, less than 80% of them singletons. The sample taken for sequencing was peripheral blood. These receptors were taken from a woman aged 45-60 years with acute or convalescent COVID-19.

This chain links TRBV11-2 with TRBJ2-1, with 9 bases identical to TRBD1. The J segment lost 2 bases and the V segment lost 4 bases, leaving 9 bases of the junction unmatched. This CDR3 comprises 17 residues. Germline lookup yields CDR1 SGHAT and CDR2 FQNNGV. Written as DNA, the CDR3 is TGTGCCAGCAGCTCAACGACGACAGGGGGACCCTACAATGAGCAGTTCTTC. Translating it yields CASSSTTTGGPYNEQFF.

The chain couples TRBV28 to TRBJ1-6; D might be TRBD1 (6 bases). Germline V gives CDR1 MDHEN, CDR2 SYDVKM. The CDR3 has 18 amino acids. Trimming shortened V by 1 base and J by 0 bases, and 13 bases separated the two germline ends. CDR3 nucleotide sequence: TGTGCCAGCAGTTTATCCCCACCCAGGGGCTCCTATAATTCACCCCTCCACTTT. Its translation is CASSLSPPRGSYNSPLHF.

The count of this clone is one. At one boundary the junction diverges from the germline segment, which might be a read error. The chain combines TRBV6-6 with TRBJ2-7; the match to TRBD1 covers 7 bases. Germline V gives CDR1 MNHNY, CDR2 SVGAGI (reference sequence). The CDR3 sequence is 12 residues long. The DNA of the CDR3 is TGTGCCAGCAGATCACAGACAGGGCCCCTCGACTTC. Amino acids: CASRSQTGPLDF.

V is TRBV6-5 and J is TRBJ2-7; 7 bases match TRBD1. Germline V gives CDR1 MNHEY, CDR2 SVGAGI. Trimming removed 6 bases from V and 6 bases from J; junction bases left unmatched: 14. The CDR3 is 15 residues long. The CDR3 sequence: CASSVSGTVQSEQYF. The CDR3 DNA reads TGTGCCAGCAGCGTCTCGGGGACAGTCCAGAGCGAGCAGTACTTC.

CDR3 protein: CASSLWAGGSYEQYF. CDR3 sequence (DNA): TGTGCCAGCAGCTTATGGGCAGGGGGCTCCTACGAGCAGTACTTC. V is TRBV7-6 and J is TRBJ2-7; 7 nucleotides match TRBD1. The germline gives CDR1 SGHVS, CDR2 FNYEAQ. Trimming removed 2 bases from V and 0 bases from J; junction bases left unmatched: 4. The CDR3 runs 15 residues.

V gene TRBV28 combines with J gene TRBJ1-3; D is perhaps TRBD1 (6 bases). The CDR3 totals 15 residues. Trimming shortened V by 7 bases and J by 0 bases, and 13 bases separated the two germline ends. Germline CDR1 MDHEN, CDR2 SYDVKM. The CDR3 region is CASTGGRRSGNTIYF. CDR3 bases: TGTGCCAGCACTGGGGGCCGCCGCTCTGGAAACACCATATATTTT.

The table lists this clone with a count of one. V and J are TRBV6-1 and TRBJ1-1; D unresolved. Germline values: CDR1 MNHNS, CDR2 SASEGT. The CDR3 is 12 amino acids. The germline V and J ends were trimmed by 3 bases and 7 bases, with 9 bases remaining between them. The CDR3 loop is CASSERNGEAFF. The DNA for the CDR3 is TGTGCCAGCAGTGAGCGTAATGGTGAAGCTTTCTTT.

V is TRBV2 and J is TRBJ2-1; 13 nucleotides agree with TRBD2. Germline V gene sequence: CDR1 SNHLY, CDR2 FYNNEI. This CDR3 is built from 17 residues. J gave up 4 bases and V 6 bases, and 9 bases lay outside the gene matches. CDR3 region: CASSPRLAGGFYNEQFF. In DNA, the CDR3 is TGTGCCAGCAGCCCTAGACTAGCGGGGGGCTTTTACAATGAGCAGTTCTTC.

V and J are TRBV7-8 and TRBJ1-1; TRBD1 aligns across 9 bases. V shed 0 bases and J 7 bases; nucleotides not matched to a gene: 6. The germline V gene encodes CDR1 SGHVS and CDR2 FQNEAQ. This CDR3 spans 15 amino acids. CDR3 bases: TGTGCCAGCAGCTTAGCGGGGGGACAGGGACTTGAAGCTTTCTTT. Translated: CASSLAGGQGLEAFF.

The V and J genes are TRBV6-1 and TRBJ2-6, with 7 bases identical to TRBD1. The CDR3 consists of 16 residues. The ends lost 4 bases at V and 3 bases at J; junction bases unmatched: 6. CDR1 and CDR2 from the germline V gene are MNHNS and SASEGT. The CDR3: CASSVAQGYGANVLTF. CDR3 nucleotide sequence: TGTGCCAGCAGTGTGGCACAGGGGTATGGGGCCAACGTCCTGACTTTC.